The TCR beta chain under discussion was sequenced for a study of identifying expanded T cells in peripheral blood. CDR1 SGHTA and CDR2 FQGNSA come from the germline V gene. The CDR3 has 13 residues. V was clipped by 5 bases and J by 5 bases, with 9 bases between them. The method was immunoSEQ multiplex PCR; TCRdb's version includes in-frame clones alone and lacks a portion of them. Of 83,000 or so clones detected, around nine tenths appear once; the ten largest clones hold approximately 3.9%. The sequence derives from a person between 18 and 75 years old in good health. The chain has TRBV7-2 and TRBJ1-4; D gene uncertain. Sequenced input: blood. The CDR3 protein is CASSVNPNEKLFF. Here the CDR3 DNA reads TGTGCCAGCAGCGTTAACCCCAATGAAAAACTGTTTTTT.